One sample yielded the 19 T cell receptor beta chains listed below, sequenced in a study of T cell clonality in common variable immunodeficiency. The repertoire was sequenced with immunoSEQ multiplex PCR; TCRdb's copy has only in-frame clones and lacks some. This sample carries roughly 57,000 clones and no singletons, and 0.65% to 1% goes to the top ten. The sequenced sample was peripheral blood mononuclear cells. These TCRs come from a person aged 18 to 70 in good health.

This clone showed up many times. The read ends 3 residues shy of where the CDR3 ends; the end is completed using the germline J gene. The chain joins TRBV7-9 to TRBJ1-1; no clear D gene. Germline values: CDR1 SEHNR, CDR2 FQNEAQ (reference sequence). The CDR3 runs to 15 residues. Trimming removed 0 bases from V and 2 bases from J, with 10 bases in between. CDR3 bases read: TGTGCCAGCAGCTTAGCGCGGGGTATAAACACTGAA. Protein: CASSLARGINTE. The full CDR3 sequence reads CASSLARGINTEAFF.

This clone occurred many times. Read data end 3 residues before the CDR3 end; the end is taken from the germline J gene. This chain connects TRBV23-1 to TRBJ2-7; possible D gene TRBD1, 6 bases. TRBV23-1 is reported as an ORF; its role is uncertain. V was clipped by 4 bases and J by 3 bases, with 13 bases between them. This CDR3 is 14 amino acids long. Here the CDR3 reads CASSPGTIDYEQYF. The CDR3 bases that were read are TGCGCCAGCAGTCCCGGGACAATCGACTACGAG.

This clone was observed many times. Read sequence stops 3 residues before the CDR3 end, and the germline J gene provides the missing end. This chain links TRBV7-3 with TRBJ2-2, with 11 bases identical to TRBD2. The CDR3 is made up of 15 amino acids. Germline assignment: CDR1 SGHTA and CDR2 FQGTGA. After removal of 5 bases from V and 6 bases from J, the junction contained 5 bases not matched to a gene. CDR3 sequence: CASSPTSGRPGELFF. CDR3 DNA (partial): TGTGCCAGCAGCCCAACTAGCGGGAGACCCGGGGAG.

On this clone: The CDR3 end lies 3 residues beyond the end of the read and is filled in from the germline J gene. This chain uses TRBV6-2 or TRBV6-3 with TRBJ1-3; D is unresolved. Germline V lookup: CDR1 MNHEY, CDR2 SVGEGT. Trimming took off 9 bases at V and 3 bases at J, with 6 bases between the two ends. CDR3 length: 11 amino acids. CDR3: CASANGNTIYF. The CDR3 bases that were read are TGTGCCAGTGCTAATGGAAACACC.

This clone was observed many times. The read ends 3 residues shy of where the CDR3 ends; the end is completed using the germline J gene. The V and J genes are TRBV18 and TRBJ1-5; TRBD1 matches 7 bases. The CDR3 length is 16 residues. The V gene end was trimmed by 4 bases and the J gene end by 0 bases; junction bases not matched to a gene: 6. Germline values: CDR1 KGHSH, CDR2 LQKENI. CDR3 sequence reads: CASSQGQSYSNQPQHF. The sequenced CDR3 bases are TGTGCCAGCTCACAGGGACAGAGTTATAGCAATCAGCCC.

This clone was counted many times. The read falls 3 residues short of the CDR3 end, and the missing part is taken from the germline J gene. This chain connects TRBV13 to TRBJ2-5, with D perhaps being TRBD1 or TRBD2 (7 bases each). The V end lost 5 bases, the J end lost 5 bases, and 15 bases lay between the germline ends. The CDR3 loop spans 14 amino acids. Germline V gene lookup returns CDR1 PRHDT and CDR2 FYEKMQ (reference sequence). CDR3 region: CASSTRQGGETQYF. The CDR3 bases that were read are TGTGCCAGCAGCACACGACAGGGAGGGGAGACC.

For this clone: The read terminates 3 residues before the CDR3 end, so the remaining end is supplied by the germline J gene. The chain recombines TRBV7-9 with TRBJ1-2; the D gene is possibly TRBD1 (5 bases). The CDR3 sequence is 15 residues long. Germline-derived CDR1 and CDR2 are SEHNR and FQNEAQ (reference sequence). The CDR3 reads CASSLVGAGSNDYTF. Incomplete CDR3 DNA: TGTGCCAGCAGCTTAGTAGGGGCTGGTTCCAATGAC.

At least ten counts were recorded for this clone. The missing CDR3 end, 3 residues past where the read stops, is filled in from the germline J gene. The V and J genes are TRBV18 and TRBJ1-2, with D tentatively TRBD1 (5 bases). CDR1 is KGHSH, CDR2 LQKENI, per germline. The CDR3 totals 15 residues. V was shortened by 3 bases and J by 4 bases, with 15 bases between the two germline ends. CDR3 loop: CASSPTESLGYGYTF. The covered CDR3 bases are TGTGCCAGCTCACCGACAGAATCACTCGGCTATGGC.

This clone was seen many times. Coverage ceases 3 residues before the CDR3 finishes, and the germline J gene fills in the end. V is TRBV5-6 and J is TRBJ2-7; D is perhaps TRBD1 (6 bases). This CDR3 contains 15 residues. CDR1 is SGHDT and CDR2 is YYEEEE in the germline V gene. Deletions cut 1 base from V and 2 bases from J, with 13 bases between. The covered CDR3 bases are TGTGCCAGCAGCTTGAAGGGACATAGGACCTACGAG. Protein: CASSLKGHRTYE. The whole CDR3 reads CASSLKGHRTYEQYF.

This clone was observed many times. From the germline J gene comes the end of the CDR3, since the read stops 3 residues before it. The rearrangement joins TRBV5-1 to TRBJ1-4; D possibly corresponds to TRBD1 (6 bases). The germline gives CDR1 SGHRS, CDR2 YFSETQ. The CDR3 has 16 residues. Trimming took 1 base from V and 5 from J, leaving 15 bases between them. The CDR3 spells CASSLLNTGTNEKLFF. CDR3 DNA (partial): TGCGCCAGCAGCTTGTTGAATACAGGGACAAATGAAAAA.

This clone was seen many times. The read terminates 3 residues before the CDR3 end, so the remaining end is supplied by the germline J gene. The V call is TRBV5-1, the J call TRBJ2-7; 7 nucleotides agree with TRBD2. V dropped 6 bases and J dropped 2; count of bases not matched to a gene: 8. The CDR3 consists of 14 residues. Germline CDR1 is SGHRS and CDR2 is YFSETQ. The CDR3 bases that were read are TGCGCCAGCAACACGGCGGGAGCCACCTACGAG. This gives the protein CASNTAGATYE. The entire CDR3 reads CASNTAGATYEQYF. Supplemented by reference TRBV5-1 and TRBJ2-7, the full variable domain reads KAGVTQTPRYLIKTRGQQVTLSCSPISGHRSVSWYQQTPGQGLQFLFEYFSETQRNKGNFPGRFSGRQFSNSRSEMNVSTLELGDSALYLCASNTAGATYEQYFGPGTRLTVT.

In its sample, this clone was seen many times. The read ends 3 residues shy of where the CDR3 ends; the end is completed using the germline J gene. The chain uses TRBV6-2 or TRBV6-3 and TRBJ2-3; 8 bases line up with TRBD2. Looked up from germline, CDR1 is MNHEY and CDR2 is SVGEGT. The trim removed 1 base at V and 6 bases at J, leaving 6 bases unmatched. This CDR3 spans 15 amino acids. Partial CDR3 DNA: TGTGCCAGCAGTTACTTCAGCGGGAGAGCGGATACG. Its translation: CASSYFSGRADT. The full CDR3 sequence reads CASSYFSGRADTQYF.

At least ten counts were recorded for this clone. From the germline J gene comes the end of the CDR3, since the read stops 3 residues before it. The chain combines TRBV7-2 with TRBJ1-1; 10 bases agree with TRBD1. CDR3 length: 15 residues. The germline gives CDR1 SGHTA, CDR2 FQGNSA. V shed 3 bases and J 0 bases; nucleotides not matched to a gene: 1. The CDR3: CASSLTGGMNTEAFF. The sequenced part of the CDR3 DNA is TGTGCCAGCAGCTTGACAGGGGGCATGAACACTGAA.

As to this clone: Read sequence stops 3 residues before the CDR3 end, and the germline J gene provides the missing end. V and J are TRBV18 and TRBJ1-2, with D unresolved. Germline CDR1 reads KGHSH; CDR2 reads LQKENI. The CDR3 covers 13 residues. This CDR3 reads CASSPLGLDTYTF. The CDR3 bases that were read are TGTGCCAGCTCACCCCTTGGACTTGATACC.

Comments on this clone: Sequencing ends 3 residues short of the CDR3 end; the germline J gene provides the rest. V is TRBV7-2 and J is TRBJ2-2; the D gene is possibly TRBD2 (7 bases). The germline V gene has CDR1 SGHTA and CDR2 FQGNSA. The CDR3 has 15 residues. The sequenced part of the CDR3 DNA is TGTGCCAGCAGCTTAGTAGGGGGGGAGGGAGAAAAG. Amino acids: CASSLVGGEGEK. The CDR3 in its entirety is CASSLVGGEGEKLFF.

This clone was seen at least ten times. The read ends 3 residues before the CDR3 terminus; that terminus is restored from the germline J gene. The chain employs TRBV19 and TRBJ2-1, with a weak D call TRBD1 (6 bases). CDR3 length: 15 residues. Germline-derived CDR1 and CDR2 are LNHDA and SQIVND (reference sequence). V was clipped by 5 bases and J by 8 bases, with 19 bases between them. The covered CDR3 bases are TGTGCCAGTAGTGTACAGGGAATTGGGGAGTATGAG. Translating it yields CASSVQGIGEYE. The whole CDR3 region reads CASSVQGIGEYEQFF.

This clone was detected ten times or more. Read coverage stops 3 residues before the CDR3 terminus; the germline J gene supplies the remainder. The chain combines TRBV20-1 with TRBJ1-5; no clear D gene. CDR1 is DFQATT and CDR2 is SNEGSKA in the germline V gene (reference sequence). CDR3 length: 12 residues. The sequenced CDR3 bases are TGCAGTGCTACCCCCGCGGGGAGACCC. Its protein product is CSATPAGRP. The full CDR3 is CSATPAGRPQHF.

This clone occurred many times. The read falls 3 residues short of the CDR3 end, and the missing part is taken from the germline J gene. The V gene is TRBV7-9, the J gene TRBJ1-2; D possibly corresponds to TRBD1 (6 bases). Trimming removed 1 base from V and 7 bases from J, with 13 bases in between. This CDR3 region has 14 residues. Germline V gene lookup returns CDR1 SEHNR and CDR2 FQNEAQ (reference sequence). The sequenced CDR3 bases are TGTGCCAGCAGCTTAGAGGCAGGGGTCGCTGGC. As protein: CASSLEAGVAG. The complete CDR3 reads CASSLEAGVAGYTF.

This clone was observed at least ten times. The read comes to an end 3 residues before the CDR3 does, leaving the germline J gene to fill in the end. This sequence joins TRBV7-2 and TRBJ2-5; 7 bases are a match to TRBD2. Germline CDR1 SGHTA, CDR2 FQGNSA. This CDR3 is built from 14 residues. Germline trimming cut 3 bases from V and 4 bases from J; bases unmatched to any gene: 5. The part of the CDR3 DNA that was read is TGTGCCAGCAGCTTCTCAGGGAGGGGAGAGACC. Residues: CASSFSGRGET. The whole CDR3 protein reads CASSFSGRGETQYF. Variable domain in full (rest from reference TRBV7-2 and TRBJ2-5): GAGVSQSPSNKVTEKGKDVELRCDPISGHTALYWYRQSLGQGLEFLIYFQGNSAPDKSGLPSDRFSAERTGGSVSTLTIQRTQQEDSAVYLCASSFSGRGETQYFGPGTRLLVL.